What follows are 25 T cell receptor beta chains derived from one specimen sequenced in a study of blood T cell repertoires in COVID-19. Assay: immunoSEQ multiplex PCR; the TCRdb copy retains only in-frame clones and omits some. The data hold 70,000 to 85,000 clones, with approximately 86% observed a single time. Sequenced material: peripheral blood. These receptors originate from a woman in her sixties with acute or convalescent COVID-19.

This clone was counted once. The rearrangement uses TRBV6-5 and TRBJ2-3; possible D gene TRBD2, 6 bases. Between the trimmed V and J ends, which lost 6 bases and 7 bases, there was a span of 11 bases. Germline CDR1 is MNHEY and CDR2 is SVGAGI. CDR3 length equals 12 residues. The CDR3 nucleotides read TGTGCCAGCAGGACTAGGTCTAATACGCAGTATTTT. Translated: CASRTRSNTQYF.

The chain links TRBV4-1 to TRBJ1-5; 9 nucleotides align to TRBD1. This CDR3 has 16 residues. Per germline, CDR1 MGHRA and CDR2 YSYEKL. V gave up 1 base and J gave up 4 bases; unmatched junction bases: 5. In DNA, the CDR3 is TGCGCCAGCAGCCAAGTCTTCGGGACAGGGAATCAGCCCCAGCATTTT. Translating it yields CASSQVFGTGNQPQHF.

The chain links TRBV29-1 to TRBJ2-5; TRBD2 matches at 9 bases. Germline CDR1 SQVTM, CDR2 ANQGSEA. V lost 4 bases to trimming and J lost 4 bases; unmatched junction nucleotides: 7. There are 14 residues in the CDR3. CDR3 nucleotides: TGCAGCGTTGGTAGCGGGAGTTCGAGAGAGACCCAGTACTTC. Protein sequence: CSVGSGSSRETQYF.

The J gene is TRBJ2-7, the V gene TRBV28; D may be TRBD1 (6 bases). With 7 bases removed from V and 1 base from J, the gap between germline ends came to 17 bases. The germline V gene has CDR1 MDHEN and CDR2 SYDVKM. The CDR3 runs 15 residues. For the CDR3, the DNA is TGTGCCAGCACCAGCGGACAGAGCATATCCTACGAGCAGTACTTC. It specifies CASTSGQSISYEQYF.

This clone was recorded a few times. The same CDR3 is also encoded by other DNA sequences in this sample. The chain is built from TRBV5-1 and TRBJ1-1; D might be TRBD1 (5 bases). V lost 5 bases to trimming and J lost 1 base, with 9 bases between them. Germline CDR1 is SGHRS and CDR2 is YFSETQ. The CDR3 is 13 amino acids. The CDR3 nucleotides read TGCGCCAGCAGGGAGGGGACGAACACTGAAGCTTTCTTT. Protein sequence: CASREGTNTEAFF. Together with reference TRBV5-1 and TRBJ1-1, the CDR3 gives the full variable domain: KAGVTQTPRYLIKTRGQQVTLSCSPISGHRSVSWYQQTPGQGLQFLFEYFSETQRNKGNFPGRFSGRQFSNSRSEMNVSTLELGDSALYLCASREGTNTEAFFGQGTRLTVV.

This chain uses TRBV6-5 with TRBJ2-7; maybe TRBD2 (5 bases). The length of the CDR3 is 16 residues. The germline V gene has CDR1 MNHEY and CDR2 SVGAGI. Trimming stripped 0 bases from V and 2 bases from J, with 14 bases between. In DNA, the CDR3 is TGTGCCAGCAGTTACTCGATCAGCGGTACTACCTACGAGCAGTACTTC. As protein: CASSYSISGTTYEQYF.

The chain joins TRBV19 to TRBJ1-1; TRBD1 might be the D (5 bases). The germline CDR1 and CDR2 sequences are LNHDA and SQIVND (reference sequence). V lost 4 bases, J lost 3 bases, and 9 bases lay in between. This CDR3 has 13 amino acids. CDR3 amino acids: CASSSGGDTEAFF. The CDR3 nucleotides read TGTGCCAGTAGTAGCGGGGGTGACACTGAAGCTTTCTTT.

V is TRBV19 and J is TRBJ1-5, with 7 bases identical to TRBD1. J lost 6 bases, V lost 4 bases, and 9 bases had no gene match. Germline V gene data show CDR1 as LNHDA and CDR2 as SQIVND (reference sequence). The CDR3 has 15 amino acids. CDR3 sequence: CASSKRTGGIQPQHF. CDR3 nucleotides: TGTGCCAGTAGTAAGCGGACAGGTGGAATTCAGCCCCAGCATTTT.

The genes are TRBV27 and TRBJ1-5; no definite D call. V lost 2 bases, J lost 2 bases, and 10 bases lay in between. The CDR3 spans 15 residues. Germline V gene data show CDR1 as MNHEY and CDR2 as SMNVEV (reference sequence). In DNA form, the CDR3 reads TGTGCCAGCAGTTTAGTTTCGGGTGGCAATCAGCCCCAGCATTTT. It is translated as CASSLVSGGNQPQHF.

The chain recombines TRBV5-1 with TRBJ2-5; 7 nucleotides line up with TRBD2. The CDR3 totals 14 residues. The germline V gene has CDR1 SGHRS and CDR2 YFSETQ. V was pared by 4 bases and J by 5 bases, with 8 bases of the junction left unmatched. The CDR3: CASSIGEGGETQYF. DNA of the CDR3: TGCGCCAGCAGCATTGGTGAGGGAGGGGAGACCCAGTACTTC.

J is TRBJ1-4 and V is TRBV24-1; D is perhaps TRBD1 (6 bases). Between the trimmed V and J ends, which lost 9 bases and 6 bases, there was a span of 10 bases. The germline CDR1 and CDR2 sequences are KGHDR and SFDVKD. This CDR3 has 12 amino acids. The CDR3 DNA follows: TGTGCCACCCAGAGACAGGATGAAAAACTGTTTTTT. This translates into CATQRQDEKLFF.

The CDR3 protein is CASSIQGTGGTEAFF. CDR3 nucleotide sequence: TGTGCCAGCTCAATCCAGGGAACAGGGGGTACTGAAGCTTTCTTT. The chain combines TRBV18 with TRBJ1-1; 8 nucleotides match TRBD1. Germline lookup yields CDR1 KGHSH and CDR2 LQKENI. V shed 5 bases, J shed 5 bases, and the junction held 10 bases outside the gene matches. The CDR3 length is 15 residues.

The chain links TRBV7-2 to TRBJ2-7, with D possibly being TRBD1 (6 bases). There are 15 residues in the CDR3. The V end lost 1 base, the J end lost 2 bases, and 12 bases lay between the germline ends. From germline, CDR1 is SGHTA and CDR2 FQGNSA. The CDR3 bases are TGTGCCAGCAGCTTAGGGGGGCAGGGGCCCTACGAGCAGTACTTC. Protein sequence: CASSLGGQGPYEQYF.

This chain uses TRBV6-1 with TRBJ2-1, with 7 bases fitting TRBD1. Looked up from germline, CDR1 is MNHNS and CDR2 is SASEGT. This CDR3 is 15 amino acids long. The ends lost 3 bases at V and 5 bases at J; junction bases unmatched: 7. The CDR3 sequence is CASSDRDSLNNEQFF. CDR3 nucleotide sequence: TGTGCCAGCAGTGACCGGGACAGTCTCAACAATGAGCAGTTCTTC.

This chain uses TRBV21-1 with TRBJ2-7; TRBD1, the D gene given by the table, was not confirmed from the DNA. TRBV21-1 is a recognized pseudogene. There are 13 residues in the CDR3. This CDR3 is CASKRTGWYEQYF. DNA of the CDR3: TGTGCCAGCAAGAGGACAGGGTGGTACGAGCAGTACTTC.

This clone occurred a few times. The chain is built from TRBV5-1 and TRBJ2-3, with a possible D match to TRBD1 (6 bases). Trimming removed 5 bases at V and 1 base at J, with 11 bases between. This CDR3 comprises 14 residues. Germline CDR1 and CDR2: SGHRS and YFSETQ. CDR3 amino acids: CASRGAAGTDTQYF. As DNA, the CDR3 is TGCGCCAGCAGGGGGGCGGCGGGCACAGATACGCAGTATTTT. Complete variable domain (other parts from reference TRBV5-1 and TRBJ2-3): KAGVTQTPRYLIKTRGQQVTLSCSPISGHRSVSWYQQTPGQGLQFLFEYFSETQRNKGNFPGRFSGRQFSNSRSEMNVSTLELGDSALYLCASRGAAGTDTQYFGPGTRLTVL.

The chain uses TRBV6-2 or TRBV6-3 and TRBJ2-3; 7 positions agree with TRBD2. Germline V gives CDR1 MNHEY, CDR2 SVGEGT. The CDR3 extends over 16 amino acids. V dropped 4 bases and J dropped 1; count of bases not matched to a gene: 8. In nucleotides, the CDR3 is TGTGCCAGCAGTTCCCCATGGGCGGGGGGCACAGATACGCAGTATTTT. Residues: CASSSPWAGGTDTQYF.

CDR3 sequence: CASSGQEAVYEQYF. In nucleotides, the CDR3 is TGTGCCAGCAGTGGCCAAGAGGCTGTGTACGAGCAGTACTTC. This sequence joins TRBV6-4 and TRBJ2-7; the D is unclear. The CDR3 totals 14 residues. The V end was cut by 4 bases, the J end by 4 bases, with 14 bases between. Germline V gene sequence: CDR1 MRHNA, CDR2 SNTAGT.

The DNA of the CDR3 is TGTGCCAGCAGCTTAGTTGAGGGAGTGAACGAGCAGTACTTC. Encoded protein: CASSLVEGVNEQYF. The V gene is TRBV7-9, the J gene TRBJ2-7; D possibly corresponds to TRBD2 (5 bases). The CDR3 extends over 14 amino acids. Germline V gene lookup returns CDR1 SEHNR and CDR2 FQNEAQ (reference sequence). V lost 1 base and J 5 bases, leaving 12 bases between the germline ends. Drawing the rest from reference TRBV7-9 and TRBJ2-7, the complete variable domain is DTGVSQNPRHKITKRGQNVTFRCDPISEHNRLYWYRQTLGQGPEFLTYFQNEAQLEKSRLLSDRFSAERPKGSFSTLEIQRTEQGDSAMYLCASSLVEGVNEQYFGPGTRLTVT.

The chain is built from TRBV2 and TRBJ1-3; maybe TRBD1 (6 bases). Germline lookup yields CDR1 SNHLY and CDR2 FYNNEI. Between the trimmed V and J ends, which lost 4 bases and 7 bases, there was a span of 14 bases. The CDR3 length is 14 residues. This CDR3 reads CASSVGGAFNTIYF. CDR3 sequence (DNA): TGTGCCAGCAGTGTCGGGGGGGCATTCAACACCATATATTTT. The full variable domain, in which reference TRBV2 and TRBJ1-3 provide the parts outside the CDR3, is EPEVTQTPSHQVTQMGQEVILRCVPISNHLYFYWYRQILGQKVEFLVSFYNNEISEKSEIFDDQFSVERPDGSNFTLKIRSTKLEDSAMYFCASSVGGAFNTIYFGEGSWLTVV.

This chain uses TRBV6-5 with TRBJ2-3; 10 bases fit TRBD1. V dropped 4 bases and J dropped 0; count of bases not matched to a gene: 4. CDR3 size: 16 residues. Per the germline V gene, CDR1 is MNHEY and CDR2 is SVGAGI. This CDR3 is CASSSGTGVSTDTQYF. CDR3 nucleotide sequence: TGTGCCAGCAGTTCTGGGACAGGGGTTAGCACAGATACGCAGTATTTT.

The chain recombines TRBV7-9 with TRBJ2-7, with 7 nucleotides matching TRBD1. Germline assignment: CDR1 SEHNR and CDR2 FQNEAQ (reference sequence). Unmatched junction bases numbered 12, after V lost 4 bases and J lost 3 bases. The CDR3 sequence is 16 residues long. The CDR3 is CASSSLTGSEYYEQYF. As DNA, the CDR3 is TGTGCCAGCAGCTCTCTGACAGGGAGTGAGTACTACGAGCAGTACTTC.

The rearrangement joins TRBV9 to TRBJ1-5, with D possibly being TRBD1 (6 bases). The CDR3 is made up of 15 amino acids. Germline loops: CDR1 SGDLS, CDR2 YYNGEE. Trimming took 4 bases from V and 0 from J, leaving 11 bases between them. CDR3 protein: CASSLQGYSNQPQHF. The CDR3 nucleotides are TGTGCCAGCAGCTTACAGGGTTATAGCAATCAGCCCCAGCATTTT.

V usage is TRBV2 and J usage is TRBJ2-1; tentative D call: TRBD2 (5 bases). CDR3 length equals 12 residues. Germline-derived CDR1 and CDR2 are SNHLY and FYNNEI. The germline V and J ends were trimmed by 6 bases and 8 bases, with 11 bases remaining between them. In nucleotides, the CDR3 is TGTGCCAGCAGCGGGATTACCGATGAGCAGTTCTTC. As protein: CASSGITDEQFF.

The chain uses TRBV11-2 and TRBJ1-3; tentative D call: TRBD1 (6 bases). CDR1 and CDR2 (germline): SGHAT, FQNNGV. The CDR3 is 16 amino acids. The germline V and J ends were trimmed by 7 bases and 0 bases, with 16 bases remaining between them. CDR3 nucleotides: TGTGCCAGCACCCTAGAGGGGGGGTTCTCTGGAAACACCATATATTTT. This encodes CASTLEGGFSGNTIYF.